Following are 26 T cell receptor beta chains from one sample sequenced in a study of siplizumab effects on memory and regulatory T cells (dated by TCRdb to 2018 to 2020). For 6 days, cells in the mixed lymphocyte reaction were kept in coculture at 37 degrees C. These receptors' antigens are unknown. Receptor amplification or capture employed the immunoSEQ multiplex PCR assay. TCRdb took this table from immuneACCESS and kept in-frame rearrangements with V and J called. Such tables lack part of the clones; where checked against another copy, unresolved V genes explain under half of the gap, and the rest is unexplained. Counted in this sample were more than 6,500 clones; 35% to 40% of them appeared once. In total, the top ten clones hold 15% to 20% of the sample. Sequenced material: CFSE-low (dividing) CD8+ T cells sorted from an allogeneic mixed lymphocyte reaction. The receptors derive from a human donor in good health; the cells came from an allogeneic mixed lymphocyte reaction.

The rearrangement links TRBV9 to TRBJ1-6, with D possibly being TRBD1 (6 bases). V lost 0 bases and J 9 bases, leaving 13 bases between the germline ends. This CDR3 contains 15 residues. Germline loops: CDR1 SGDLS, CDR2 YYNGEE. CDR3 sequence: CASSVGGGLSSPLHF. The DNA of the CDR3 is TGTGCCAGCAGCGTAGGGGGGGGCTTGAGTTCACCCCTCCACTTT.

The chain recombines TRBV11-3 with TRBJ1-3; D unclear. The CDR3 runs to 15 residues. Germline V gene data show CDR1 as SGHNT and CDR2 as YENEEA. The V and J ends lost 1 base and 7 bases respectively, with 14 bases between them. CDR3 nucleotide sequence: TGTGCCAGCAGCTTAGTTGGAATCCCTCCGAACACCATATATTTT. Protein: CASSLVGIPPNTIYF.

The chain carries TRBV10-2 and TRBJ2-6; weak D call: TRBD1 (5 bases). V lost 2 bases to trimming and J lost 0 bases, with 11 bases between them. This CDR3 region has 17 residues. CDR1 is WSHSY, CDR2 SAAADI, per germline. CDR3 region: CASSEGDSNSGANVLTF. The CDR3, as DNA: TGCGCCAGCAGTGAGGGCGACAGCAACTCTGGGGCCAACGTCCTGACTTTC.

This chain connects TRBV28 to TRBJ2-5; D is uncertain. Germline V lookup: CDR1 MDHEN, CDR2 SYDVKM. The CDR3 runs to 15 residues. Between the trimmed V and J ends, which lost 6 bases and 3 bases, there was a span of 17 bases. CDR3 in DNA: TGTGCCAGCAGCCCCTCTTGGGGAAATAAAGAGACCCAGTACTTC. Residues: CASSPSWGNKETQYF.

The gene calls are TRBV15 and TRBJ1-2; possible D gene TRBD1, 6 bases. The CDR3 has 15 residues. Germline CDR1 LNHNV, CDR2 YYDKDF (reference sequence). Trimming left V 1 base short and J 2 bases short, with 11 bases between. DNA for the CDR3: TGTGCCACCAGCAGAGGATTGACAGGCAACTATGGCTACACCTTC. Translated, it gives CATSRGLTGNYGYTF.

In this sample, this clone turned up a few times. V is TRBV5-4 and J is TRBJ2-2; 8 bases are a match to TRBD2. The CDR3 contains 18 residues. Germline V CDR1 and CDR2: SGHNT, YYREEE (reference sequence). The J segment lost 4 bases and the V segment lost 7 bases, leaving 18 bases of the junction unmatched. The CDR3 spells CASGDRASGFPSTGELFF. DNA for the CDR3: TGTGCCAGCGGGGACCGGGCTAGCGGGTTCCCCTCCACCGGGGAGCTGTTTTTT.

The chain links TRBV11-3 to TRBJ2-7; D is unresolved. This CDR3 is 13 amino acids long. Per the germline V gene, CDR1 is SGHNT and CDR2 is YENEEA. The ends were cut back, 6 bases at V and 1 base at J, with 10 bases in the middle. CDR3 sequence: CASSLHPSYEQYF. Written as DNA, the CDR3 is TGTGCCAGCAGTCTACACCCTTCCTACGAGCAGTACTTC.

In its sample, this clone was seen a few times. This rearrangement joins TRBV6-5 to TRBJ1-1; 8 bases match TRBD1. This CDR3 has 13 amino acids. The trim removed 6 bases at V and 4 bases at J, leaving 4 bases unmatched. Per the germline V gene, CDR1 is MNHEY and CDR2 is SVGAGI. CDR3: CASRTTGGTEAFF. Written as DNA, the CDR3 is TGTGCCAGCAGAACCACAGGGGGCACTGAAGCTTTCTTT.

This chain links TRBV10-2 with TRBJ2-3; D uncertain. V lost 6 bases, J lost 1 base, and 17 bases lay in between. In germline, CDR1 is WSHSY, CDR2 SAAADI. CDR3 size: 16 residues. CDR3 DNA sequence: TGCGCCAGCAGGATAACAGACGGGTCTCGCACAGATACGCAGTATTTT. The encoded protein is CASRITDGSRTDTQYF.

The chain is built from TRBV15 and TRBJ2-3, with 9 bases identical to TRBD2. The length of the CDR3 is 14 residues. Germline V gene lookup returns CDR1 LNHNV and CDR2 YYDKDF (reference sequence). Trimming at V came to 4 bases and at J to 6 bases, leaving 5 bases not matched to a gene. The CDR3 sequence is CATSIAGVIDTQYF. As DNA, the CDR3 is TGTGCCACCAGCATAGCGGGAGTGATTGATACGCAGTATTTT. The whole variable domain, filled in from reference TRBV15 and TRBJ2-3, reads DAMVIQNPRYQVTQFGKPVTLSCSQTLNHNVMYWYQQKSSQAPKLLFHYYDKDFNNEADTPDNFQSRRPNTSFCFLDIRSPGLGDTAMYLCATSIAGVIDTQYFGPGTRLTVL.

This clone is termed medium-sized (0.01 to 0.1%). J is TRBJ1-1 and V is TRBV5-1, with D unresolved. Trimming removed 0 bases from V and 6 bases from J, with 9 bases in between. The germline gives CDR1 SGHRS, CDR2 YFSETQ. This CDR3 is built from 13 residues. The CDR3 DNA sequence: TGCGCCAGCAGCTTGGATCGACCGGCTGAAGCTTTCTTT. Encoded protein: CASSLDRPAEAFF.

By frequency in the sample, this clone is medium-sized. The CDR3 protein is CASSRSLAGGDTDTQYF. The DNA for the CDR3 is TGTGCCAGCAGCCGCTCCTTAGCGGGGGGGGACACAGATACGCAGTATTTT. The chain is built from TRBV5-6 and TRBJ2-3; 11 bases line up with TRBD2. Germline assignment: CDR1 SGHDT and CDR2 YYEEEE. This CDR3 has 17 residues. V was pared by 4 bases and J by 2 bases, with 9 bases of the junction left unmatched.

The rearrangement links TRBV11-3 to TRBJ2-7; D gene uncertain. V was clipped by 3 bases and J by 6 bases, with 6 bases between them. Germline-derived CDR1 and CDR2 are SGHNT and YENEEA. The CDR3 is 11 amino acids. The CDR3 here is CASSLAREQYF. CDR3 bases: TGTGCCAGCAGCTTGGCCCGCGAGCAGTACTTC.

This clone was detected only a few times. CDR3 nucleotides: TGTGCCAGCAGCGGACAGGGGTGGTACGAGCAGTACTTC. It specifies CASSGQGWYEQYF. The chain combines TRBV27 with TRBJ2-7; TRBD1 agrees at 9 bases. V shed 6 bases, J shed 4 bases, and the junction held 4 bases outside the gene matches. The length of the CDR3 is 13 residues. Germline V gene data show CDR1 as MNHEY and CDR2 as SMNVEV (reference sequence).

The V call is TRBV4-2, the J call TRBJ2-7, with a possible D match to TRBD1 (6 bases). From germline, CDR1 is LGHNA and CDR2 YNFKEQ. This CDR3 is 13 amino acids long. Trimming removed 5 bases from V and 2 bases from J, with 10 bases in between. CDR3 nucleotides: TGTGCCAGCAGCTTCGGACAGACCTACGAGCAGTACTTC. It translates to CASSFGQTYEQYF.

This clone was detected only a few times. Other DNA variants within this sample encode the same CDR3. This chain links TRBV7-2 with TRBJ2-7, with unresolved D. CDR1 and CDR2 (germline): SGHTA, FQGNSA. There are 14 residues in the CDR3. V was trimmed by 5 bases and J by 4 bases, leaving 15 bases between them. Here the CDR3 DNA reads TGTGCCAGCAGCCCCTACCAGGTCGGGTACGAGCAGTACTTC. Residues: CASSPYQVGYEQYF. Filled out from reference TRBV7-2 and TRBJ2-7, the complete variable domain reads GAGVSQSPSNKVTEKGKDVELRCDPISGHTALYWYRQSLGQGLEFLIYFQGNSAPDKSGLPSDRFSAERTGGSVSTLTIQRTQQEDSAVYLCASSPYQVGYEQYFGPGTRLTVT.

This clone has a handful of counts. The chain has TRBV28 and TRBJ2-7; D is possibly TRBD1 (5 bases). Germline V gives CDR1 MDHEN, CDR2 SYDVKM. Deletions cut 5 bases from V and 2 bases from J, with 13 bases between. CDR3 length: 14 amino acids. The CDR3 bases are TGTGCCAGCAGTCACAGGACCACCCCCTACGAGCAGTACTTC. Its translation is CASSHRTTPYEQYF. Supplemented by reference TRBV28 and TRBJ2-7, the full variable domain reads DVKVTQSSRYLVKRTGEKVFLECVQDMDHENMFWYRQDPGLGLRLIYFSYDVKMKEKGDIPEGYSVSREKKERFSLILESASTNQTSMYLCASSHRTTPYEQYFGPGTRLTVT.

Note on this clone: A junction boundary mismatches the germline segment, possibly from a read error. Additional DNA sequences in this sample encode the identical CDR3. The chain has TRBV5-1 and TRBJ1-2; D unresolved. This CDR3 is built from 12 residues. Germline V gene data show CDR1 as SGHRS and CDR2 as YFSETQ. CDR3 sequence reads: CASSLGVNFDTF. The CDR3 DNA reads as TGTGCCAGCAGCTTGGGTGTAAACTTCGACACCTTC.

This chain uses TRBV7-8 with TRBJ2-3; tentatively, D is TRBD1 (6 bases). This CDR3 spans 15 amino acids. CDR1 is SGHVS and CDR2 is FQNEAQ in the germline V gene. Trimming cost V 4 bases and J 2 bases, with 13 bases left between them. For the CDR3, the DNA is TGTGCCAGCAGCTCACCCGGGACACCCACAGATACGCAGTATTTT. Its protein product is CASSSPGTPTDTQYF. Supplemented by reference TRBV7-8 and TRBJ2-3, the full variable domain reads GAGVSQSPRYKVAKRGQDVALRCDPISGHVSLFWYQQALGQGPEFLTYFQNEAQLDKSGLPSDRFFAERPEGSVSTLKIQRTQQEDSAVYLCASSSPGTPTDTQYFGPGTRLTVL.

The V call is TRBV28, the J call TRBJ1-5; D is unclear. Per the germline V gene, CDR1 is MDHEN and CDR2 is SYDVKM. The V end lost 6 bases, the J end lost 10 bases, and 16 bases lay between the germline ends. The CDR3 sequence is 13 residues long. The CDR3 reads CASRPGTVLPQHF. The CDR3 coding sequence is TGTGCCAGCAGGCCTGGCACCGTGCTACCCCAGCATTTT.

The CDR3 loop is CASSQNRDRGEKAEKLFF. CDR3 DNA sequence: TGTGCCAGCAGCCAGAACCGGGACAGGGGTGAAAAGGCTGAAAAACTGTTTTTT. The chain recombines TRBV9 with TRBJ1-4; TRBD1 agrees at 10 bases. CDR1 is SGDLS, CDR2 YYNGEE, per germline. The CDR3 totals 18 residues. Trimming at V came to 4 bases and at J to 7 bases, leaving 16 bases not matched to a gene.

The chain employs TRBV29-1 and TRBJ2-1; D is possibly TRBD2 (6 bases). CDR3 length: 15 residues. In germline, CDR1 is SQVTM, CDR2 ANQGSEA. V lost 3 bases and J lost 8, with 20 bases in between. The CDR3 here is CSVERDGSGVDEQFF. The CDR3 coding sequence is TGCAGCGTTGAGAGGGACGGGAGTGGTGTCGATGAGCAGTTCTTC.

This clone is labeled medium-sized (0.01 to 0.1%). V gene TRBV19 combines with J gene TRBJ2-7; no reliable D call. This CDR3 has 11 amino acids. Trimming took off 4 bases at V and 3 bases at J, with 4 bases between the two ends. The germline V gene has CDR1 LNHDA and CDR2 SQIVND (reference sequence). CDR3 protein: CASSNSYEQYF. Here the CDR3 DNA reads TGTGCCAGTAGTAACAGCTACGAGCAGTACTTC.

In this sample, this clone is medium-sized (0.01 to 0.1%). This chain links TRBV7-8 with TRBJ1-1; no clear D. V shed 0 bases and J shed 0 bases, with 5 bases lying between them. The CDR3 spans 14 residues. CDR1 and CDR2 (germline): SGHVS, FQNEAQ. The DNA of the CDR3 is TGTGCCAGCAGCTTAGCAGGTATGAACACTGAAGCTTTCTTT. Residues: CASSLAGMNTEAFF.

The chain recombines TRBV9 with TRBJ2-2; D not resolved. The germline V gene encodes CDR1 SGDLS and CDR2 YYNGEE. This CDR3 has 12 amino acids. Trimming left V 1 base short and J 6 bases short, with 4 bases between. The CDR3 region has the DNA TGTGCCAGCAGCGTATTGTCCGGGGAGCTGTTTTTT. Its translation: CASSVLSGELFF.

About this clone: This likely stems from a read error, as it lies one base from a far larger clone. The chain recombines TRBV27 with TRBJ1-5; TRBD1 aligns across 7 bases. This CDR3 is built from 16 residues. CDR1 and CDR2 from the germline V gene are MNHEY and SMNVEV (reference sequence). The CDR3 loop is CASCLGGGGGNQPQHF. As DNA, the CDR3 is TGTGCCAGCTGTTTAGGGGGCGGGGGAGGGAATCAGCCCCAGCATTTT.